This entry concerns a single T cell receptor (beta chain). Its matching antigen is unknown. V lost 2 bases and J 2 bases, leaving 16 bases between the germline ends. Germline-derived CDR1 and CDR2 are SGHRS and YFSETQ. The CDR3 is 16 amino acids. This specimen belongs to a study of cytotoxic CD8 clonotypes in ibrutinib-treated CLL. Notes on the study in general: Public clonotypes, rarely seen, contracted or held steady on treatment.

Data came from immunoSEQ multiplex PCR; TCRdb stores just in-frame clones and leaves some out. The table has around 60,000 clones, about 72% seen once; the top ten hold around 43%. This TCR was recovered from a human donor with chronic lymphocytic leukemia. The rearrangement uses TRBV5-1 and TRBJ1-1; D perhaps matches TRBD1 (6 bases). The source material was PBMCs, sampled after 12 months of ibrutinib treatment. CDR3 protein: CASSFGQSILNTEAFF. The CDR3 DNA reads TGCGCCAGCAGCTTCGGACAGTCCATTTTAAACACTGAAGCTTTCTTT. Supplemented by reference TRBV5-1 and TRBJ1-1, the full variable domain reads KAGVTQTPRYLIKTRGQQVTLSCSPISGHRSVSWYQQTPGQGLQFLFEYFSETQRNKGNFPGRFSGRQFSNSRSEMNVSTLELGDSALYLCASSFGQSILNTEAFFGQGTRLTVV.